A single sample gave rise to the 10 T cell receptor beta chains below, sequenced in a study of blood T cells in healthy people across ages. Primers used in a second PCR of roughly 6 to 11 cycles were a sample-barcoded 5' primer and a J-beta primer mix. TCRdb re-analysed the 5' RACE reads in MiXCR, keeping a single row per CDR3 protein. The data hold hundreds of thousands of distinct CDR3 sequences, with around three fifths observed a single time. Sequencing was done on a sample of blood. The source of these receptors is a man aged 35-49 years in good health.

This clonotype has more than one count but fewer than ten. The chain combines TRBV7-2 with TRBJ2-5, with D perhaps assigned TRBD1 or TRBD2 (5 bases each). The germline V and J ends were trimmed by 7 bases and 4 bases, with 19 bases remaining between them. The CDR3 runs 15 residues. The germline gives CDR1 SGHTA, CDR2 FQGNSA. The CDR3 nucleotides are TGTGCCAGCACCCGAACGTGGGGGAAGGGAGAGACCCAGTACTTC. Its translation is CASTRTWGKGETQYF.

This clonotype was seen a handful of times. The CDR3 DNA follows: TGTGCCAGCAGCTCCCCGAGCGGGGGGGCCAAAAAGCAGTTCTTC. Amino acid sequence: CASSSPSGGAKKQFF. The rearrangement uses TRBV7-3 and TRBJ2-1; 10 nucleotides match TRBD2. Unmatched junction bases numbered 11, after V lost 4 bases and J lost 11 bases. CDR3 length equals 15 residues. The germline V gene has CDR1 SGHTA and CDR2 FQGTGA.

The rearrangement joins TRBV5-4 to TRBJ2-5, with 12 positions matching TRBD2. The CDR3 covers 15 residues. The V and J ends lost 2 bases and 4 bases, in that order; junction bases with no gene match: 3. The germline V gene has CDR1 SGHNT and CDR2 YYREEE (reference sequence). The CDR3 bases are TGTGCCAGCAGCTTTCGACTAGCGGGGGCAGAGACCCAGTACTTC. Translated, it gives CASSFRLAGAETQYF.

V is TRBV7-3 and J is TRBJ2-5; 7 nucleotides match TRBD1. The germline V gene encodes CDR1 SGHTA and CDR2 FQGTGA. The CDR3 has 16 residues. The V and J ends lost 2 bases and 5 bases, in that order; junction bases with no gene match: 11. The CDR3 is CASSLVWDSSGETQYF. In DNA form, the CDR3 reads TGTGCCAGCAGCTTAGTGTGGGACAGTTCGGGTGAGACCCAGTACTTC.

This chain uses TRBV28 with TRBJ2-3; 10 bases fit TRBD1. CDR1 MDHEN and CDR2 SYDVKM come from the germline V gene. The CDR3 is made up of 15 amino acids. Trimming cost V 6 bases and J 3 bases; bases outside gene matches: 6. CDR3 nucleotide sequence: TGTGCCAGCAGCTTGGGACAGGGGAGGACAGATACGCAGTATTTT. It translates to CASSLGQGRTDTQYF.

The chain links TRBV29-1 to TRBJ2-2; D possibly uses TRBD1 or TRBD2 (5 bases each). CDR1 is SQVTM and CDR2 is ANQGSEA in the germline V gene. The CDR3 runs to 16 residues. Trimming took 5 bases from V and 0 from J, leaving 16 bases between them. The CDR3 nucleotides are TGCAGCGTTTCGATTGGGGGAGTCGCGAACACCGGGGAGCTGTTTTTT. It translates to CSVSIGGVANTGELFF.

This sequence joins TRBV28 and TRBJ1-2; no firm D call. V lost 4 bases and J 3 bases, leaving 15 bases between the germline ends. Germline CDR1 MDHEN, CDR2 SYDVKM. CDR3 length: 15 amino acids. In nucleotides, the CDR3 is TGTGCCAGCAGTTCATCCTCGGAAGGCGACTATGGCTACACCTTC. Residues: CASSSSSEGDYGYTF.

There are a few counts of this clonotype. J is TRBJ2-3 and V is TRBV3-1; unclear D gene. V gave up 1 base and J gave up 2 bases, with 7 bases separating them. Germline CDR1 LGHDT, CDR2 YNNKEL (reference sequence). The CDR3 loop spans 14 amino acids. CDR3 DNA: TGTGCCAGCAGCCAAGGTTGGTCCACAGATACGCAGTATTTT. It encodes CASSQGWSTDTQYF.

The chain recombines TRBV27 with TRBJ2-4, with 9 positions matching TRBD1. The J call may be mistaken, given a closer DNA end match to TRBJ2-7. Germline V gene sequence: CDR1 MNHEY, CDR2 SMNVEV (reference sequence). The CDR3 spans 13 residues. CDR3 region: CASSGNRGHEQYF. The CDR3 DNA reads TGTGCCAGCAGTGGAAACAGGGGGCACGAGCAGTACTTC.

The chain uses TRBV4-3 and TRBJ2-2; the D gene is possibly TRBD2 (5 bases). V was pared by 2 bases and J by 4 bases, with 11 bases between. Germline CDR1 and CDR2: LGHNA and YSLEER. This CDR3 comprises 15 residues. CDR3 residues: CASSQFAGLTGELFF. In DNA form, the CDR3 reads TGCGCCAGCAGCCAATTCGCAGGACTCACCGGGGAGCTGTTTTTT.